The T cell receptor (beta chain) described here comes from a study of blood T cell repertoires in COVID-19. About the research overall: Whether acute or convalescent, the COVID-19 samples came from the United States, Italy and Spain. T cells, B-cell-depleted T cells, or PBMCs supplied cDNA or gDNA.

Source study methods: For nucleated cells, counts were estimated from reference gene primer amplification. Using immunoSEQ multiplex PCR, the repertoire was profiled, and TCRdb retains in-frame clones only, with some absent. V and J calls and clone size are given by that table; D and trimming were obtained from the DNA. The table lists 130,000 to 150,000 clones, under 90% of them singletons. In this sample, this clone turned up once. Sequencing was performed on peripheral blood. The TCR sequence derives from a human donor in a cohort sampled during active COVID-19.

Here the CDR3 DNA reads TGTGCCAGCAGCGGAGTGGCGGGGGAGACCCAGTACTTC. Protein product: CASSGVAGETQYF. The chain uses TRBV9 and TRBJ2-5; maybe TRBD2 (6 bases). The CDR3 covers 13 residues. V lost 3 bases and J lost 5, with 11 bases in between. Germline V gene data show CDR1 as SGDLS and CDR2 as YYNGEE.